A selection of T cell receptor beta chains follows, all from one sample in a study of blood T cell repertoires in COVID-19. Measured with immunoSEQ multiplex PCR; TCRdb has only the in-frame clones, and not every one. The table lists about 52,000 clones, approximately 83% of them singletons. Material: peripheral blood. Every receptor here comes from a man aged 70 or older with active COVID-19. CDR3s leave out the opening cysteine and the closing phenylalanine or tryptophan. Each record gives: V gene, J gene, CDR3 protein.

>TRBV6-5|TRBJ1-1
ASSYVRGGGTEAF
>TRBV12-5|TRBJ2-1
ASGFFTSGGHNEQF
>TRBV6-6|TRBJ1-1
ASSYSPGGRSEAF
>TRBV27|TRBJ1-2
ASSLSRTGGGSVYGYT
>TRBV12-3/TRBV12-4|TRBJ1-6
ASSSDRDSPLH
>TRBV18|TRBJ2-5
ASSPGTVLLETQY
>TRBV7-2|TRBJ2-5
ASSLIRDREVQETQY
>TRBV7-9|TRBJ1-2
ASSEGSFCT
>TRBV5-4|TRBJ2-5
ASSPGGTVQETQY
>TRBV27|TRBJ2-4
ASSFLAGDKIGKNIQY
>TRBV13|TRBJ2-7
ASSFSTYEQY
>TRBV27|TRBJ2-6
ASSQPGHQISGANVLT
>TRBV7-2|TRBJ2-1
ASSVEAGRRGEQF
>TRBV7-9|TRBJ1-1
ASSRQGLGGDTEAF
>TRBV11-2|TRBJ2-2
ASSADRNTGELF
>TRBV5-4|TRBJ1-1
ASSLAAGGTEAF
>TRBV18|TRBJ2-5
ASSPLTGGQETQY
>TRBV6-2/TRBV6-3|TRBJ2-7
ASSQGREQY
>TRBV19|TRBJ1-6
ASSIQGFNSPLH
>TRBV5-4|TRBJ2-6
ASSLRDRLSGANVLT
>TRBV19|TRBJ2-1
ASSIVRDNEQF
>TRBV3-1/TRBV3-2|TRBJ2-5
ASSQDYANQY
>TRBV27|TRBJ2-1
ASSLGGGEAYNEQF
>TRBV15|TRBJ2-4
ATSRDRNIQY
>TRBV27|TRBJ1-5
ASRGAAGNQPQH
>TRBV5-1|TRBJ1-6
ASRGLKDSPLH
>TRBV7-5|TRBJ1-2
VRSLSLSCYGYT
>TRBV7-9|TRBJ1-5
ASSLGVESNQPQH